These 30 T cell receptor beta chains share one sample of origin, sequenced in a study of regulatory T cells in long-lasting Graves disease (dated by TCRdb to the early 2020s). This sample's time point label indicates: newly diagnosed GD, antithyroid drugs for less than 3 months. RNA was extracted from PBMCs in TRIzol for both TCR sequencing and RNA sequencing. The library relied on multiplex PCR. Sequencing instrument: Illumina HiSeq 4000. iRepertoire HTBI primers and Arm-PCR amplification of CDR3 regions were used to construct TCR beta libraries. TCRdb handled the public reads itself, with Q25 trimming in fastp and clone calling in MiXCR, and kept productive beta chains. Rows with a matching CDR3 protein are joined into one entry that keeps the most common DNA and genes. This sample is represented by 350,000 to 450,000 distinct CDR3 sequences; 16% of them were singletons. The ten largest account for around 27% of the sample.

The data were also submitted as part of a second study, on T cells in Graves' hyperthyroidism and ophthalmopathy.

Sample: peripheral blood mononuclear cells (PBMCs), taken at new diagnosis, from a patient treated with antithyroid drugs. All receptors come from a man between 35 and 55 years old with Graves disease. Donor details come from another sample of the same person, matched by shared clones.

This clonotype was counted ten times or more. The chain has TRBV20-1 and TRBJ1-2; 7 bases agree with TRBD1. Germline lookup yields CDR1 DFQATT and CDR2 SNEGSKA (reference sequence). CDR3 size: 12 residues. Trimming cost V 4 bases and J 8 bases; bases outside gene matches: 7. CDR3 in amino acids: CSAKDRIRGYTF. For the CDR3, the DNA is TGCAGTGCTAAGGACAGGATAAGGGGCTACACCTTC.

At least ten counts were recorded for this clonotype. The rearrangement links TRBV20-1 to TRBJ1-1, with 10 bases identical to TRBD1. Germline-derived CDR1 and CDR2 are DFQATT and SNEGSKA (reference sequence). J lost 4 bases, V lost 0 bases, and 11 bases had no gene match. This CDR3 has 17 residues. In DNA form, the CDR3 reads TGCAGTGCTAGAGATTACCGACAGGGGGCGCGGAGCACTGAAGCTTTCTTT. As protein: CSARDYRQGARSTEAFF.

This clonotype was recorded many times. This chain joins TRBV6-2 or TRBV6-3 and TRBJ2-1; D unclear. In germline, CDR1 is MNHEY, CDR2 SVGEGT. The length of the CDR3 is 17 residues. Trimming shortened V by 0 bases and J by 0 bases, and 12 bases separated the two germline ends. The CDR3 is CASSYSMGRYSYNEQFF. As DNA, the CDR3 is TGTGCCAGCAGTTACTCTATGGGTCGGTACTCCTACAATGAGCAGTTCTTC.

This clonotype has ten or more counts. The rearrangement uses TRBV12-3 or TRBV12-4 and TRBJ2-7; 13 nucleotides align to TRBD2. The CDR3 is 17 residues long. The J segment lost 0 bases and the V segment lost 6 bases, leaving 8 bases of the junction unmatched. The CDR3 sequence: CASSPGLAGTSSYEQYF. CDR3 bases: TGTGCCAGCAGCCCGGGACTAGCGGGAACAAGCTCCTACGAGCAGTACTTC.

The rearrangement uses TRBV18 and TRBJ2-4; 10 nucleotides agree with TRBD1. V was clipped by 3 bases and J by 2 bases; unmatched bases: 10. This CDR3 spans 18 amino acids. The V gene's germline CDR1 is KGHSH and CDR2 LQKENI. The CDR3 loop is CASSPRTGGSSTKNIQYF. CDR3 nucleotides: TGTGCCAGCTCACCTAGGACAGGGGGATCGTCAACCAAAAACATTCAGTACTTC.

This clonotype was counted at least ten times. The chain links TRBV5-1 to TRBJ2-5; D is tentatively TRBD1 or TRBD2 (5 bases each). The germline CDR1 and CDR2 sequences are SGHRS and YFSETQ. There are 15 residues in the CDR3. V was trimmed by 5 bases and J by 5 bases, leaving 19 bases between them. CDR3: CASSRDPGEHETQYF. The CDR3 DNA follows: TGCGCCAGCAGTCGGGACCCCGGGGAACACGAGACCCAGTACTTC. Complete variable domain (other parts from reference TRBV5-1 and TRBJ2-5): KAGVTQTPRYLIKTRGQQVTLSCSPISGHRSVSWYQQTPGQGLQFLFEYFSETQRNKGNFPGRFSGRQFSNSRSEMNVSTLELGDSALYLCASSRDPGEHETQYFGPGTRLLVL.

This clonotype was seen a handful of times. J is TRBJ2-1 and V is TRBV20-1; no definite D call. CDR3 length: 13 residues. Trimming took off 5 bases at V and 2 bases at J, with 10 bases between the two ends. CDR1 and CDR2 from the germline V gene are DFQATT and SNEGSKA (reference sequence). The CDR3 loop reads CSAVGNTYNEQFF. The CDR3, as DNA: TGCAGTGCTGTGGGGAACACCTACAATGAGCAGTTCTTC.

This clonotype has just a few counts. The chain employs TRBV30 and TRBJ2-1; 10 positions agree with TRBD1. J lost 2 bases, V lost 2 bases, and 3 bases had no gene match. CDR3 length equals 15 residues. Germline-derived CDR1 and CDR2 are GTSNPN and SVGIG (reference sequence). CDR3 DNA sequence: TGTGCCTGGAGTAGGGACAGGGGCACCTACAATGAGCAGTTCTTC. This sequence encodes CAWSRDRGTYNEQFF.

This clonotype has a count of ten or more. The chain has TRBV7-2 and TRBJ1-1; D is perhaps TRBD1 (5 bases). The V and J ends lost 1 base and 1 base respectively, with 10 bases between them. The germline V gene has CDR1 SGHTA and CDR2 FQGNSA. The CDR3 length is 15 residues. This CDR3 is CASSLVTGGNTEAFF. The DNA of the CDR3 is TGTGCCAGCAGCTTAGTGACGGGGGGGAACACTGAAGCTTTCTTT.

With regard to this clonotype: The missing conserved phenylalanine or tryptophan at the end of this CDR3 makes a read error likely. The chain uses TRBV20-1 and TRBJ1-2, with TRBD1 matching over 7 bases. Germline V gives CDR1 DFQATT, CDR2 SNEGSKA (reference sequence). This CDR3 has 12 residues. The junction had 4 bases not matched to a gene; V was cut back by 5 bases and J by 4 bases. CDR3 DNA: TGCAGTGCTCCGACAGGGATCTATGGCTACACCCTC. Amino acids: CSAPTGIYGYTL.

Only a few counts were recorded for this clonotype. V gene TRBV6-2 or TRBV6-3 combines with J gene TRBJ2-3; 9 nucleotides agree with TRBD2. CDR3 length: 14 amino acids. Germline loops: CDR1 MNHEY, CDR2 SVGEGT. V lost 6 bases and J lost 8; bases outside the gene matches: 9. Here the CDR3 DNA reads TGTGCCAGCAGGGTAGCGGGGGCTGGAGGTACGCAGTATTTT. The encoded protein is CASRVAGAGGTQYF.

This clonotype occurred many times. This chain uses TRBV4-3 with TRBJ1-5; the match to TRBD1 covers 7 bases. Germline V gene sequence: CDR1 LGHNA, CDR2 YSLEER. The V and J ends lost 0 bases and 3 bases, in that order; junction bases with no gene match: 2. The CDR3 loop spans 15 amino acids. The CDR3 spells CASSQDDRANQPQHF. CDR3 bases: TGCGCCAGCAGCCAAGACGACAGGGCCAATCAGCCCCAGCATTTT.

This clonotype appeared many times. The chain recombines TRBV24-1 with TRBJ1-1; 8 positions agree with TRBD1. Germline loops: CDR1 KGHDR, CDR2 SFDVKD. CDR3 size: 15 residues. V gave up 3 bases and J gave up 8 bases; unmatched junction bases: 10. The CDR3 nucleotides read TGTGCCACCAGTGATCCAGGACAGGGTAGGTCGGAAGCTTTCTTT. Translating it yields CATSDPGQGRSEAFF.

This clonotype was found a few times. This chain connects TRBV19 to TRBJ1-3; the D gene is possibly TRBD1 (5 bases). The length of the CDR3 is 15 residues. Trimming removed 7 bases at V and 0 bases at J, with 13 bases between. Germline V gives CDR1 LNHDA, CDR2 SQIVND (reference sequence). In DNA, the CDR3 is TGTGCCAGTAAATTAGGACAAAGCTCTGGAAACACCATATATTTT. Translated, it gives CASKLGQSSGNTIYF.

This clonotype was seen only a few times. The gene calls are TRBV5-5 and TRBJ1-2; D gene uncertain. Trimming took off 4 bases at V and 6 bases at J, with 10 bases between the two ends. CDR1 is SGHKS, CDR2 YYEKEE, per germline (reference sequence). This CDR3 spans 12 amino acids. The DNA for the CDR3 is TGTGCCAGCAGCAGAAGGTGGGATGGCTACACCTTC. It encodes CASSRRWDGYTF.

The chain carries TRBV6-5 and TRBJ2-5; 7 positions agree with TRBD1. CDR3 size: 15 residues. After removal of 3 bases from V and 5 bases from J, the junction contained 9 bases not matched to a gene. Germline CDR1 MNHEY, CDR2 SVGAGI. The CDR3 region is CASSYRATGAETQYF. CDR3 coding DNA: TGTGCCAGCAGTTATAGGGCCACAGGGGCTGAGACCCAGTACTTC.

The rearrangement links TRBV12-3 or TRBV12-4 to TRBJ1-1, with no clear D. Trimming took off 7 bases at V and 1 base at J, with 10 bases between the two ends. The CDR3 consists of 13 residues. CDR3 amino acids: CASTSRQNTEAFF. The CDR3, as DNA: TGTGCCAGCACCTCTCGACAGAACACTGAAGCTTTCTTT.

In its sample, this clonotype was seen many times. The rearrangement uses TRBV18 and TRBJ2-7; tentatively, D is TRBD1 (5 bases). V shed 2 bases and J shed 6 bases, with 8 bases lying between them. The CDR3 consists of 12 residues. The germline V gene encodes CDR1 KGHSH and CDR2 LQKENI. CDR3 protein: CASSPTTAEQYF. CDR3 nucleotide sequence: TGTGCCAGCTCACCAACGACAGCCGAGCAGTACTTC.

The chain uses TRBV3-1 and TRBJ2-1; 11 nucleotides agree with TRBD1. The V gene's germline CDR1 is LGHDT and CDR2 YNNKEL (reference sequence). CDR3 length: 13 residues. The V segment lost 10 bases and the J segment 5 bases; nucleotides outside the gene matches: 4. The CDR3 DNA reads TGTGCCATAGGGACAGGGGGGAACAATGAGCAGTTCTTC. The encoded protein is CAIGTGGNNEQFF.

This sequence joins TRBV28 and TRBJ2-1, with 15 positions matching TRBD2. This CDR3 is built from 17 residues. Germline-derived CDR1 and CDR2 are MDHEN and SYDVKM. V lost 3 bases to trimming and J lost 8 bases; unmatched junction nucleotides: 8. The CDR3 DNA follows: TGTGCCAGCAGTTTCTCCCGGACTAGCGGGGGGGCCGATGAGCAGTTCTTC. Its translation: CASSFSRTSGGADEQFF. The variable domain in full, with the rest retrieved from reference TRBV28 and TRBJ2-1, is DVKVTQSSRYLVKRTGEKVFLECVQDMDHENMFWYRQDPGLGLRLIYFSYDVKMKEKGDIPEGYSVSREKKERFSLILESASTNQTSMYLCASSFSRTSGGADEQFFGPGTRLTVL.

In its sample, this clonotype was seen a few times. The J gene is TRBJ1-1, the V gene TRBV7-2, with a weak D call TRBD1 (5 bases). Per germline, CDR1 SGHTA and CDR2 FQGNSA. This CDR3 has 13 amino acids. The V end was cut by 2 bases, the J end by 11 bases, with 15 bases between. CDR3 in amino acids: CASSLRAGVGAFF. For the CDR3, the DNA is TGTGCCAGCAGCTTAAGGGCGGGGGTAGGGGCTTTCTTT.

This clonotype was seen at least ten times. V and J are TRBV5-4 and TRBJ1-2; D is ambiguous. The CDR3 runs 13 residues. Germline V gives CDR1 SGHNT, CDR2 YYREEE (reference sequence). The V end was cut by 5 bases, the J end by 2 bases, with 10 bases between. The CDR3 bases are TGTGCCAGCAGGCCCCGCGGGAACTATGGCTACACCTTC. This translates into CASRPRGNYGYTF. Using reference TRBV5-4 and TRBJ1-2 for the parts outside the CDR3, the full variable domain is ETGVTQSPTHLIKTRGQQVTLRCSSQSGHNTVSWYQQALGQGPQFIFQYYREEENGRGNFPPRFSGLQFPNYSSELNVNALELDDSALYLCASRPRGNYGYTFGSGTRLTVV.

J is TRBJ1-1 and V is TRBV11-3; D unresolved. V was pared by 8 bases and J by 5 bases, with 24 bases between. Germline V CDR1 and CDR2: SGHNT, YENEEA. CDR3 length: 16 amino acids. Here the CDR3 reads CASGSRSLNTRTEAFF. DNA of the CDR3: TGTGCCAGCGGCTCACGATCACTCAACACGAGAACTGAAGCTTTCTTT.

This clonotype was seen ten or more times. The CDR3 loop reads CASSAPDGNTEAFF. CDR3 bases: TGTGCCAGCAGCGCGCCCGACGGGAACACTGAAGCTTTCTTT. The chain recombines TRBV9 with TRBJ1-1; no firm D call. CDR3 length equals 14 residues. CDR1 and CDR2 (germline): SGDLS, YYNGEE. V was pared by 3 bases and J by 1 base, with 10 bases between.

This clonotype was seen at least ten times. This chain connects TRBV7-2 to TRBJ2-7; 11 bases agree with TRBD1. J was trimmed by 6 bases and V by 3 bases; bases with no gene match: 7. Germline CDR1 reads SGHTA; CDR2 reads FQGNSA. The CDR3 has 15 residues. CDR3 nucleotides: TGTGCCAGCAGCTTCCCCGGACAGGGGGCAATCGAGCAGTACTTC. Residues: CASSFPGQGAIEQYF.

This clonotype was detected many times. The V call is TRBV20-1, the J call TRBJ2-7, with 12 positions matching TRBD2. The CDR3 spans 15 residues. The J segment lost 5 bases and the V segment lost 5 bases, leaving 10 bases of the junction unmatched. Germline V gene lookup returns CDR1 DFQATT and CDR2 SNEGSKA (reference sequence). CDR3 in DNA: TGCAGTGCTCCCCGACTAGCGGGGGCTGTCGACGAGCAGTACTTC. Protein: CSAPRLAGAVDEQYF.

The CDR3 loop is CAISSGTGPWGYTF. In DNA, the CDR3 is TGTGCCATCAGCTCCGGGACAGGGCCCTGGGGCTACACCTTC. The J gene is TRBJ1-2, the V gene TRBV10-3; 9 bases are a match to TRBD1. The junction had 10 bases not matched to a gene; V was cut back by 6 bases and J by 8 bases. Germline assignment: CDR1 ENHRY and CDR2 SYGVKD. The CDR3 is 14 amino acids.

A few counts support this clonotype. At one end, the junction sequence differs from germline, possibly due to a read error. The V gene is TRBV12-3 or TRBV12-4, the J gene TRBJ1-5; D call uncertain. There are 18 residues in the CDR3. CDR3 sequence: CVSSFGQGYFISNQPQHF. CDR3 nucleotides: TGTGTCAGCAGTTTTGGGCAAGGATATTTTATTAGCAATCAGCCCCAGCATTTT.

This clonotype was recorded many times. The genes are TRBV5-1 and TRBJ2-3; the match to TRBD2 covers 11 bases. Per the germline V gene, CDR1 is SGHRS and CDR2 is YFSETQ. V lost 2 bases to trimming and J lost 4 bases; unmatched junction nucleotides: 3. The CDR3 is 15 residues long. CDR3 sequence (DNA): TGCGCCAGCAGCTTTAGCGGGGGGGCGCCAGATACGCAGTATTTT. Its protein product is CASSFSGGAPDTQYF.

This clonotype was counted at least ten times. The chain combines TRBV3-1 with TRBJ2-3; 11 bases fit TRBD2. V lost 4 bases to trimming and J lost 1 base; unmatched junction nucleotides: 13. Per the germline V gene, CDR1 is LGHDT and CDR2 is YNNKEL (reference sequence). The CDR3 is 19 amino acids. The CDR3 DNA reads TGTGCCAGCAGCCTCACTAGACTAGCGGGGAACTACGGCACAGATACGCAGTATTTT. Encoded protein: CASSLTRLAGNYGTDTQYF.